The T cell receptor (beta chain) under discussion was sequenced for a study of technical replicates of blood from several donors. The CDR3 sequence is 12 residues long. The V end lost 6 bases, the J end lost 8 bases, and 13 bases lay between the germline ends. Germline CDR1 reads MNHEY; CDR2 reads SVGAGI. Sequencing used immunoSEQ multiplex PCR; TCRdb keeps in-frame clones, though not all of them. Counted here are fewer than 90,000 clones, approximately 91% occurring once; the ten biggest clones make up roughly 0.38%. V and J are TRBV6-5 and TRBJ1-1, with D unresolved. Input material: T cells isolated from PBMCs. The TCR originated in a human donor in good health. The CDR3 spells CASSLIRREAFF. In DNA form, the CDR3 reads TGTGCCAGCAGCCTAATTCGGCGGGAAGCTTTCTTT.